The 20 T cell receptor beta chains presented below share a single source sample, sequenced in a study of PD-L1 blockade in urothelial cancer. Sequenced by immunoSEQ multiplex PCR; TCRdb stores in-frame clones only, minus some. Here the sample spans roughly 30,000 clones, 70% to 90% being singletons. Here the sequenced sample was PBMCs, taken around atezolizumab (anti-PD-L1) treatment. The receptors were sampled from a man aged 50 to 59 with urothelial cancer.

The V gene is TRBV30, the J gene TRBJ2-2; 13 nucleotides line up with TRBD2. V lost 3 bases to trimming and J lost 5 bases; unmatched junction nucleotides: 12. This CDR3 spans 18 amino acids. Per the germline V gene, CDR1 is GTSNPN and CDR2 is SVGIG (reference sequence). The CDR3 nucleotides are TGTGCCTGGAGCCGTGGGTGGACTAGCGGGAGACGGACCGGGGAGCTGTTTTTT. The encoded protein is CAWSRGWTSGRRTGELFF.

The chain couples TRBV10-3 to TRBJ2-5; 7 bases are a match to TRBD1. The CDR3 runs to 13 residues. Germline V gene sequence: CDR1 ENHRY, CDR2 SYGVKD. V lost 6 bases, J lost 3 bases, and 4 bases stayed unmatched. The CDR3: CAIRETGEETQYF. The DNA for the CDR3 is TGTGCCATCAGGGAAACAGGGGAAGAGACCCAGTACTTC.

The V call is TRBV21-1, the J call TRBJ2-3; whether TRBD1, the table's D call, matches the DNA was not checked. TRBV21-1 is listed as a pseudogene. The CDR3 is 13 residues long. The CDR3 loop reads CASPQGSTDTQYF. CDR3 in DNA: TGTGCCAGTCCACAGGGGTCCACAGATACGCAGTATTTT.

The chain combines TRBV27 with TRBJ2-7; TRBD2 matches at 13 bases. Unmatched junction bases numbered 7, after V lost 6 bases and J lost 5 bases. Germline V gene data show CDR1 as MNHEY and CDR2 as SMNVEV (reference sequence). The CDR3 contains 15 residues. The CDR3 region is CASRKGLAGSDEQYF. The DNA of the CDR3 is TGTGCCAGCAGGAAGGGACTAGCGGGAAGCGACGAGCAGTACTTC.

The chain recombines TRBV25-1 with TRBJ2-7; 9 nucleotides line up with TRBD1. The germline gives CDR1 MGHDK, CDR2 SYGVNS. V lost 3 bases and J lost 4; bases outside the gene matches: 4. This CDR3 comprises 14 residues. CDR3 sequence: CASSDGTGMYEQYF. The CDR3 nucleotides are TGTGCCAGCAGTGACGGGACAGGGATGTACGAGCAGTACTTC.

CDR3 residues: CASSPGVQTQPQHF. DNA for the CDR3: TGCGCCAGCAGCCCGGGGGTACAGACTCAGCCCCAGCATTTT. The chain uses TRBV4-1 and TRBJ1-5, with D possibly matching TRBD1 (5 bases). From germline, CDR1 is MGHRA and CDR2 YSYEKL. Between the trimmed V and J ends, which lost 4 bases and 6 bases, there was a span of 13 bases. There are 14 residues in the CDR3.

The chain recombines TRBV28 with TRBJ2-1, with 8 bases that match TRBD2. The CDR3 has 15 amino acids. The V segment lost 3 bases and the J segment 3 bases; nucleotides outside the gene matches: 4. The germline gives CDR1 MDHEN, CDR2 SYDVKM. CDR3: CASSFLAGLYNEQFF. Here the CDR3 DNA reads TGTGCCAGCAGTTTCCTAGCGGGCCTCTACAATGAGCAGTTCTTC.

V is TRBV28 and J is TRBJ1-1, with a tentative D call TRBD1 (6 bases). The CDR3 runs to 14 residues. CDR1 is MDHEN, CDR2 SYDVKM, per germline. V gave up 3 bases and J gave up 4 bases, with 12 bases separating them. The CDR3 bases are TGTGCCAGCAGTTTCCACAGGGAAGGCACTGAAGCTTTCTTT. This encodes CASSFHREGTEAFF.

The gene calls are TRBV9 and TRBJ1-1; 8 bases align to TRBD1. This CDR3 contains 14 residues. The V segment lost 3 bases and the J segment 4 bases; nucleotides outside the gene matches: 5. The V gene's germline CDR1 is SGDLS and CDR2 YYNGEE. CDR3 sequence reads: CASSGDRPGTEAFF. In nucleotides, the CDR3 is TGTGCCAGCAGCGGGGACAGGCCCGGCACTGAAGCTTTCTTT.

This clone was counted between two and nine times. V usage is TRBV7-3 and J usage is TRBJ2-1, with D hard to call. From germline, CDR1 is SGHTA and CDR2 FQGTGA. CDR3 length: 14 amino acids. V was pared by 2 bases and J by 4 bases, with 9 bases between. CDR3 in DNA: TGTGCCAGCAGCTTAGTCGGCGGTTACAATGAGCAGTTCTTC. It yields the protein CASSLVGGYNEQFF.

Written as DNA, the CDR3 is TGCAGCGTAACTAGTAGGGGGACAGGGGGCAACACCGGGGAGCTGTTTTTT. It translates to CSVTSRGTGGNTGELFF. This sequence joins TRBV29-1 and TRBJ2-2; 12 bases fit TRBD1. Germline V gene sequence: CDR1 SQVTM, CDR2 ANQGSEA. CDR3 size: 17 residues. The V and J ends lost 6 bases and 2 bases, in that order; junction bases with no gene match: 10.

The gene calls are TRBV5-6 and TRBJ2-1; the match to TRBD2 covers 11 bases. Per the germline V gene, CDR1 is SGHDT and CDR2 is YYEEEE. The CDR3 loop spans 16 amino acids. With 4 bases clipped from V and 4 bases from J, the junction kept 7 bases outside the gene matches. The CDR3 DNA is TGTGCCAGCAGCAGGGGCGGGACTAGCGGATACAATGAGCAGTTCTTC. This encodes CASSRGGTSGYNEQFF.

J is TRBJ2-3 and V is TRBV7-3; 7 bases are shared with TRBD2. From germline, CDR1 is SGHTA and CDR2 FQGTGA. The CDR3 has 13 residues. V dropped 5 bases and J dropped 9; count of bases not matched to a gene: 8. The CDR3 nucleotides are TGTGCCAGCAGCCATACGGGGGGTGAGACGCAGTATTTT. It is translated as CASSHTGGETQYF.

The chain employs TRBV6-5 and TRBJ1-5; maybe TRBD1 (6 bases). V lost 6 bases to trimming and J lost 7 bases, with 10 bases between them. This CDR3 is 12 amino acids long. Germline V lookup: CDR1 MNHEY, CDR2 SVGAGI. Written as DNA, the CDR3 is TGTGCCAGCAGAACTACAGGGCAGCCCCAGCATTTT. Translated: CASRTTGQPQHF.

This clone has only a few counts. The J gene is TRBJ2-3, the V gene TRBV15; D may be TRBD2 (6 bases). Germline CDR1 LNHNV, CDR2 YYDKDF (reference sequence). This CDR3 has 16 amino acids. Trimming cost V 1 base and J 0 bases, with 11 bases left between them. The DNA for the CDR3 is TGTGCCACCAGCAGAGTCCTAGCGACTAGCACAGATACGCAGTATTTT. It encodes CATSRVLATSTDTQYF.

The rearrangement links TRBV10-2 to TRBJ2-2; D is perhaps TRBD2 (5 bases). Germline assignment: CDR1 WSHSY and CDR2 SAAADI. The V and J ends lost 7 bases and 4 bases respectively, with 16 bases between them. CDR3 length: 15 amino acids. CDR3 DNA: TGCGCCAGCAATTTCGGGAAGGGCTTCACCGGGGAGCTGTTTTTT. It yields the protein CASNFGKGFTGELFF.

This clone occurred a few times. The chain carries TRBV7-2 and TRBJ2-1; 16 nucleotides agree with TRBD2. CDR3 length: 16 residues. Germline CDR1 reads SGHTA; CDR2 reads FQGNSA. J was trimmed by 7 bases and V by 4 bases; bases with no gene match: 4. The CDR3 bases are TGTGCCAGCAGCTACCCGGGACTAGCGGGAGGGAATGAGCAGTTCTTC. As protein: CASSYPGLAGGNEQFF.

This chain connects TRBV27 to TRBJ2-7; no clear D gene. V lost 8 bases to trimming and J lost 3 bases, with 8 bases between them. This CDR3 contains 11 residues. Germline loops: CDR1 MNHEY, CDR2 SMNVEV (reference sequence). CDR3 residues: CASGRLYEQYF. CDR3 DNA sequence: TGTGCCAGCGGCAGGCTCTACGAGCAGTACTTC.

CDR3 DNA sequence: TGTGCCAGCAGCCCGGACAGGGGGGATTGGGCGGCAGCTGAGCAGTTCTTC. It specifies CASSPDRGDWAAAEQFF. The V gene is TRBV5-6, the J gene TRBJ2-1; TRBD1 agrees at 10 bases. This CDR3 region has 17 residues. Germline CDR1 reads SGHDT; CDR2 reads YYEEEE. Germline trimming cut 4 bases from V and 9 bases from J; bases unmatched to any gene: 16.

The gene calls are TRBV28 and TRBJ2-6; no clear D. The V gene lost 3 bases and the J gene lost 0 bases, with 3 bases spanning the gap. The length of the CDR3 is 14 residues. Germline CDR1 reads MDHEN; CDR2 reads SYDVKM. CDR3 in amino acids: CASSLYSGANVLTF. The DNA for the CDR3 is TGTGCCAGCAGTTTGTACTCTGGGGCCAACGTCCTGACTTTC.